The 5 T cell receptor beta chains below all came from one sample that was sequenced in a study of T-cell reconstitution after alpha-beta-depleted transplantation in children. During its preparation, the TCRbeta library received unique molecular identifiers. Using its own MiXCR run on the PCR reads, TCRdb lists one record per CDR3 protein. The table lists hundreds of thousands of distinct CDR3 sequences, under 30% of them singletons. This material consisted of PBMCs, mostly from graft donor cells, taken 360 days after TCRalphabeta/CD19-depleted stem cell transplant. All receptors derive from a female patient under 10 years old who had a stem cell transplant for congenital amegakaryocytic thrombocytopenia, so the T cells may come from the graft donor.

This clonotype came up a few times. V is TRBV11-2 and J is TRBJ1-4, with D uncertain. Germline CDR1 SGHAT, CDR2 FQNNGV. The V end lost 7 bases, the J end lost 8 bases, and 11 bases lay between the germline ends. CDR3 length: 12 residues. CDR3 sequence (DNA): TGTGCCAGCACCAGATTCGGGGAAAAACTGTTTTTT. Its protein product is CASTRFGEKLFF.

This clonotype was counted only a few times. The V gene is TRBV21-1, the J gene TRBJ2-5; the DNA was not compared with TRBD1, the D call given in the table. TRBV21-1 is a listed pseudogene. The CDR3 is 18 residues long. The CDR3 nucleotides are TGTGCCAGCAAACCCGGGACAGCCCGTTTGTATATATCGGAGACCCAGTACTTC. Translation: CASKPGTARLYISETQYF.

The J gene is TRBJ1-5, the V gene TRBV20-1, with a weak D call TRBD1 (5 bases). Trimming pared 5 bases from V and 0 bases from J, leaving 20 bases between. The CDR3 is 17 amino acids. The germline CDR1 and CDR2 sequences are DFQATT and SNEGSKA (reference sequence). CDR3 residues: CSASSGLGGNSNQPQHF. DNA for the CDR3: TGCAGTGCTTCCTCGGGGCTGGGCGGGAATAGCAATCAGCCCCAGCATTTT.

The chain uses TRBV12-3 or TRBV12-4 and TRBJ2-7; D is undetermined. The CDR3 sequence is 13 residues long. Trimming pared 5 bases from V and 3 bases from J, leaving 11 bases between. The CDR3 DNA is TGTGCCAGCAGTGCTACCCGGATCTACGAGCAGTACTTC. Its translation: CASSATRIYEQYF.

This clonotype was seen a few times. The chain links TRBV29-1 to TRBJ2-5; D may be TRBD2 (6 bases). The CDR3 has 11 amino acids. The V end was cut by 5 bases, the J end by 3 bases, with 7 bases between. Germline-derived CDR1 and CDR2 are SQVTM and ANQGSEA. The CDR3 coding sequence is TGCAGCGTTACGGGAGAAGAGACCCAGTACTTC. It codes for CSVTGEETQYF.